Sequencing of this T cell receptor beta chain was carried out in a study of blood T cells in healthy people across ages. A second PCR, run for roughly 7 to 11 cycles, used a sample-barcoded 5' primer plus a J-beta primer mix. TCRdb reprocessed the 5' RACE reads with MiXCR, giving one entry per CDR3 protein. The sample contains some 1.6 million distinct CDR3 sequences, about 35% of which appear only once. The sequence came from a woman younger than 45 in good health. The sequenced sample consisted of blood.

The CDR3: CASSALRLDNTQYF. The CDR3 DNA follows: TGTGCCAGCAGCGCCTTGAGACTAGATAATACGCAGTATTTT. V and J are TRBV28 and TRBJ2-3, with a tentative D call TRBD2 (6 bases). CDR1 and CDR2 (germline): MDHEN, SYDVKM. This CDR3 region has 14 residues. Trimming shortened V by 6 bases and J by 7 bases, and 17 bases separated the two germline ends.